A single T cell receptor (beta chain) is shown here with its context. Its antigen is not identified. All of the isolated RNA was reverse transcribed, so expressed TCRB transcripts were sequenced. Method: immunoSEQ multiplex PCR; TCRdb's copy keeps in-frame clones and lacks some. The table has around 340,000 clones, around 19% seen once; the top ten hold 0.044%. This sample is drawn from a study of beta chain features in type 1 diabetes. The study's findings and limits: Equally in patients and controls, PCR might preferentially amplify shorter templates. Healthy donors had naive, central memory and Treg TCRB repertoires that appeared less similar than those seen among patients.

This CDR3 region has 13 residues. Trimming cost V 0 bases and J 5 bases, with 8 bases left between them. Germline CDR1 reads SGHDT; CDR2 reads YYEEEE. The specimen sequenced was naive CD4+ T cells from blood. This rearrangement joins TRBV5-6 to TRBJ1-2; the D is unclear. The sequence was obtained from a woman aged 18-30 years in good health. In nucleotides, the CDR3 is TGTGCCAGCAGCTTGGACCCGAGTTATGGCTACACCTTC. This translates into CASSLDPSYGYTF.